The 23 T cell receptor beta chains below come from one sample, sequenced in a study of CXCR3-negative and CXCR3-positive naive CD8 T cells (dated by TCRdb to the late 2010s). Broad study findings and their caveats: TRB CDR3s from CXCR3-positive naive cells showed higher hydrophobicity (lower Kidera factor 4), lower energy, and higher strength and volume indices than CXCR3-negative naive cells.

No antigen has been assigned to these receptors. Reads for this sample came from a NextSeq 550. The Human TCR Profiling Kit (MiLaboratory) was used to prepare UMI-labeled 5' RACE TRB cDNA libraries. TCRdb reprocessed the reads, and each CDR3 protein sequence is entered once, without DNA. The table for this sample records about 5,500 distinct CDR3 sequences. The top ten clonotypes cover roughly 1.9% of the sample. Material for sequencing was naive CXCR3+ CD8+ T cells from blood. According to the study, the label for this sample's cell subset or site signals: CD45RO-CCR7+CD27+CD95- naive CD8+ T cells expressing CXCR3 (TNR3+). The receptor source for this set is a human donor in good health. Some clones in this sample may be carry-over from other donors' samples.

According to its frequency, this clonotype is medium-sized. V gene TRBV12-3 or TRBV12-4 combines with J gene TRBJ2-7; TCRdb outputs TRBD1, but without DNA this stays unchecked. CDR3 size: 14 residues. The CDR3 region is CASTRTGGVYEQYF.

The chain employs TRBV7-9 and TRBJ1-2; no DNA is available, so the TRBD1 call from TCRdb remains unchecked. This CDR3 region has 13 residues. CDR1 is SEHNR and CDR2 is FQNEAQ in the germline V gene (reference sequence). CDR3 sequence: CASSPGGFYGYTF.

The chain has TRBV21-1 and TRBJ1-5; TCRdb calls TRBD1, which cannot be checked without DNA. TRBV21-1 is classified as a pseudogene. This CDR3 has 15 residues. The CDR3 is CASSKARQGLQPQHF.

This clonotype shows up as medium-sized by frequency. The chain combines TRBV29-1 with TRBJ1-2. The germline CDR1 and CDR2 sequences are SQVTM and ANQGSEA. The CDR3 contains 11 residues. The CDR3 loop reads CSVVAQNGYTF.

The chain uses TRBV7-8 and TRBJ2-7. There are 15 residues in the CDR3. The germline CDR1 and CDR2 sequences are SGHVS and FQNEAQ. The CDR3 here is CASSFLLGNTYEQYF.

This sequence joins TRBV4-3 and TRBJ1-2; as DNA is missing, the TRBD1 call by TCRdb cannot be tested. The CDR3 covers 15 residues. Germline V gene data show CDR1 as LGHNA and CDR2 as YSLEER. The CDR3 is CASSRDTGPYYGYTF.

J is TRBJ2-3 and V is TRBV27; lacking DNA, the TRBD2 call made by TCRdb goes unchecked. The CDR3 totals 16 residues. CDR1 MNHEY and CDR2 SMNVEV come from the germline V gene (reference sequence). CDR3 in amino acids: CASSPSAGALTDTQYF.

In terms of frequency, this clonotype is medium-sized (0.01 to 0.1%). The V call is TRBV12-5, the J call TRBJ2-7. CDR1 is LGHNT, CDR2 FRNRAP, per germline. The CDR3 runs to 13 residues. CDR3 in amino acids: CASGLWDSYEQYF.

This chain links TRBV27 with TRBJ1-6; TCRdb lists TRBD1, though no DNA is available to test this call. The CDR3 consists of 15 residues. Germline CDR1 and CDR2: MNHEY and SMNVEV (reference sequence). The CDR3: CASKQPGQGAIPLHF.

The chain recombines TRBV27 with TRBJ2-7; checking the TCRdb D call of TRBD1 is not possible without DNA. There are 15 residues in the CDR3. Germline lookup yields CDR1 MNHEY and CDR2 SMNVEV (reference sequence). The CDR3 loop is CASSLIQTGGNEQYF.

In terms of frequency, this clonotype is medium-sized. CDR3 in amino acids: CASSSPAATPKKLFF. The chain links TRBV7-8 to TRBJ1-4; the TRBD1 assignment by TCRdb is unverifiable without DNA. This CDR3 is built from 15 residues. Per the germline V gene, CDR1 is SGHVS and CDR2 is FQNEAQ.

CDR3 amino acids: CSTSPTIQGLYGYTF. The V call is TRBV29-1, the J call TRBJ1-2; TCRdb names TRBD1, which stays unverified in the absence of DNA. Germline V gene sequence: CDR1 SQVTM, CDR2 ANQGSEA. This CDR3 is built from 15 residues.

CDR3 residues: CASSFGIPNTEAFF. The rearrangement uses TRBV27 and TRBJ1-1. CDR3 length: 14 residues. Germline CDR1 MNHEY, CDR2 SMNVEV (reference sequence).

The chain joins TRBV29-1 to TRBJ2-3. This CDR3 contains 11 residues. From germline, CDR1 is SQVTM and CDR2 ANQGSEA. The chain's CDR3 is CSVEGTDTQYF.

This clonotype counts as medium-sized by frequency. The chain joins TRBV20-1 to TRBJ2-7; there is no DNA to check the TCRdb D call of TRBD1. CDR1 is DFQATT and CDR2 is SNEGSKA in the germline V gene (reference sequence). The CDR3 consists of 13 residues. CDR3 amino acids: CSASPDGAYEQYF.

This clonotype ranks as medium-sized in terms of frequency. This chain uses TRBV29-1 with TRBJ2-2; TCRdb selects TRBD1, and the lack of DNA leaves this call unchecked. The CDR3 length is 11 residues. Germline V gene data show CDR1 as SQVTM and CDR2 as ANQGSEA. This CDR3 reads CSVTGAGELFF.

The chain carries TRBV25-1 and TRBJ2-5. The CDR3 spans 11 residues. Germline V gene data show CDR1 as MGHDK and CDR2 as SYGVNS. CDR3 sequence reads: CASSETETQYF.

In terms of frequency, this clonotype is medium-sized. This chain joins TRBV29-1 and TRBJ2-5. The CDR3 covers 13 residues. Germline assignment: CDR1 SQVTM and CDR2 ANQGSEA. CDR3: CSAREADQETQYF.

By frequency, this clonotype registers medium-sized (0.01 to 0.1%). This chain connects TRBV23-1 to TRBJ1-5; TCRdb names TRBD1, which stays unverified in the absence of DNA. TRBV23-1 is labeled an ORF, and its function is uncertain. The CDR3 totals 19 residues. This CDR3 reads CASSQKWTDPQLSNQPQHF.

This clonotype is deemed medium-sized by its frequency. The chain combines TRBV5-1 with TRBJ2-3; the TCRdb call, TRBD1, lacks DNA for checking. CDR3 length: 11 residues. CDR1 and CDR2 from the germline V gene are SGHRS and YFSETQ. CDR3 in amino acids: CASSHGTGKYF.

By frequency, this clonotype registers medium-sized (0.01 to 0.1%). The V gene is TRBV2, the J gene TRBJ2-3; there is no DNA to check the TCRdb D call of TRBD1. Germline assignment: CDR1 SNHLY and CDR2 FYNNEI. There are 12 residues in the CDR3. The CDR3 sequence is CASIGPGDTQYF.

The chain carries TRBV29-1 and TRBJ1-1. CDR1 is SQVTM, CDR2 ANQGSEA, per germline. The CDR3 length is 14 residues. The CDR3 reads CSGLGGDMNTEAFF. The full variable domain, completed using reference TRBV29-1 and TRBJ1-1, is SAVISQKPSRDICQRGTSLTIQCQVDSQVTMMFWYRQQPGQSLTLIATANQGSEATYESGFVIDKFPISRPNLTFSTLTVSNMSPEDSSIYLCSGLGGDMNTEAFFGQGTRLTVV.

This chain joins TRBV29-1 and TRBJ2-1; TCRdb's D gene call, TRBD1, goes unchecked for lack of DNA. Germline V gene data show CDR1 as SQVTM and CDR2 as ANQGSEA. The CDR3 totals 14 residues. This CDR3 is CSVEGWGARDEQFF.